This T cell receptor beta chain was captured by sequencing in a study of human T cells and chemical hapten exposure. Study results and caveats: Higher patch test scores went with higher counts of PT1 expanded TCRs.

Stated time point: patch test 3, about 24 weeks after DPC sensitization. Noted treatment: therapeutic diphenylcyclopropenone sensitization with weekly scalp DPC. It was from unfractionated whole blood that total RNA was extracted. TCRdb redid the calling of the RACE reads with MiXCR, one entry per CDR3 protein. The table lists 110,000 or so distinct CDR3 sequences, 30% to 35% of them singletons, with roughly 3% in the top ten. Looked up from germline, CDR1 is MNHEY and CDR2 is SMNVEV (reference sequence). After removal of 3 bases from V and 1 base from J, the junction contained 5 bases not matched to a gene. CDR3 length: 16 amino acids. This clonotype was seen a handful of times. What it binds is not known.

The specimen comprised whole blood, sampled in connection with sensitization to the hapten diphenylcyclopropenone (DPC). This receptor was taken from a man in his forties or fifties with alopecia areata. Some clones in this sample may be carry-over from other donors' samples. The chain recombines TRBV27 with TRBJ2-5; 10 bases map to TRBD2. The DNA for the CDR3 is TGTGCCAGCAGTTTCTCGCTAGCGGGGGCCCAAGAGACCCAGTACTTC. Protein product: CASSFSLAGAQETQYF.